The rows below give T cell receptor beta chains drawn from one sample of a study of identical twins. TCRdb used MiXCR to reprocess the 5' RACE reads, holding one entry per CDR3 protein. The sample records roughly 250,000 distinct CDR3 sequences, 11% to 15% being singletons. The material sequenced was memory (CD45RO+) T cells sorted from blood. Receptors originate from a woman under 30 in good health. CDR3s include the opening cysteine and the closing phenylalanine or tryptophan. Each record gives: CDR3 length, D gene, V gene, J gene, clone size, CDR3 protein, CDR3 DNA. The D gene is left open where the match is weak. For some rows the clone size is stated as once, few or many, or as a class when expanded; others skip it.

>13|-|TRBV12-3/TRBV12-4|TRBJ1-5|few
CASSLRGGDPQHF
TGTGCCAGCAGTTTAAGGGGGGGGGACCCCCAGCATTTT
>15|-|TRBV7-9|TRBJ1-4|few
CASSPGGGWSEKLFF
TGTGCCAGCAGCCCCGGGGGGGGCTGGAGCGAAAAACTGTTTTTT
>14|TRBD2|TRBV20-1|TRBJ2-1|few
CSASRGVQVNEQFF
TGCAGTGCTAGTCGGGGGGTCCAGGTCAATGAGCAGTTCTTC
>16|-|TRBV24-1|TRBJ2-2|few
CATSDSSRVATGELFF
TGTGCCACCAGTGATTCTAGCAGGGTTGCCACCGGGGAGCTGTTTTTT
>13|TRBD2|TRBV29-1|TRBJ2-3|many
CSVASGGQDTQYF
TGCAGCGTTGCTAGCGGGGGGCAAGATACGCAGTATTTT
>14|-|TRBV6-1|TRBJ2-1|-
CASSDSQPYNEQFF
TGTGCCAGCAGTGATAGTCAGCCCTACAATGAGCAGTTCTTC
>13|-|TRBV28|TRBJ1-6|-
CASRLGQNSPLHF
TGTGCCAGCAGATTAGGACAGAATTCACCCCTCCACTTT
>15|-|TRBV7-7|TRBJ2-5|-
CASTYSGGGLETQYF
TGTGCTAGCACCTATAGCGGAGGGGGGTTAGAGACCCAGTACTTC
>11|-|TRBV27|TRBJ2-3|-
CASSGTGTQYF
TGTGCCAGCAGCGGTACGGGGACGCAGTATTTT
>17|TRBD2|TRBV12-3/TRBV12-4|TRBJ2-3|-
CASSSQKLAGSRDTQYF
TGTGCCAGCAGTTCCCAGAAACTAGCGGGGTCTCGAGATACGCAGTATTTT
>14|TRBD2|TRBV20-1|TRBJ2-7|-
CSAVLAGAVGEQYF
TGCAGTGCTGTACTAGCGGGGGCTGTCGGCGAGCAGTACTTC
>13|TRBD2|TRBV20-1|TRBJ2-4|-
CSARDPAGYIQYF
TGCAGTGCTAGAGATCCAGCGGGGTACATTCAGTACTTC
>15|-|TRBV7-9|TRBJ2-1|-
CASSRQDPSYNEQFF
TGTGCCAGCAGCCGACAGGACCCTTCCTACAATGAGCAGTTCTTC
>13|TRBD2|TRBV29-1|TRBJ2-1|many
CSVISGWNNEQFF
TGCAGCGTTATTAGCGGGTGGAACAATGAGCAGTTCTTC
>19|TRBD1|TRBV29-1|TRBJ1-1|-
CSALRGDRGLPEADTEAFF
TGCAGCGCCCTCCGGGGGGACAGGGGTCTTCCTGAAGCCGACACTGAAGCTTTCTTT
>12|-|TRBV12-3/TRBV12-4|TRBJ1-2|many
CASSPTGRGYTF
TGTGCCAGCAGCCCGACAGGCCGGGGCTACACCTTC
>14|-|TRBV14|TRBJ2-5|-
CASSRDPLQETQYF
TGTGCCAGCAGTAGGGACCCGCTTCAAGAGACCCAGTACTTC